The T cell receptor (beta chain) described here comes from a study of T cells in Graves' hyperthyroidism and ophthalmopathy. Overall study: Prior to any treatment, at the point of initial diagnosis, peripheral blood was collected.

The CDR3 loop spans 12 amino acids. V was clipped by 5 bases and J by 8 bases, with 12 bases between them. Lactation, pregnancy, other autoimmune disease or uncontrolled infection led to exclusion of patients. Each diagnosis drew on symptoms, thyroxine, TRAb, thyroid ultrasound and orbital computed tomography findings. Extraction of PBMCs used 10 ml of fresh peripheral blood. It was RNA transcripts that yielded the amplified TCR beta CDR3 regions. TCR CDR3 underwent first-round RT-PCR with the HTBI primer set. TCRdb recomputed calls from the multiplex PCR reads with MiXCR, one row per CDR3 protein. The sample has 490,000 or so distinct CDR3 sequences, less than 25% seen once; the top ten hold approximately 49%. In its sample, this clonotype was seen a few times.

V usage is TRBV12-3 or TRBV12-4 and J usage is TRBJ1-2; perhaps TRBD1 as D (5 bases). This TCR came from a woman in her 70s with Graves' ophthalmopathy. The sample taken for sequencing was blood. This CDR3 is CASSQQGWGYTF. The CDR3 nucleotides read TGTGCCAGCAGTCAGCAGGGTTGGGGCTACACCTTC.